The next 30 T cell receptor beta chains were all read from a single sample in a study of blood T cell repertoires in COVID-19. TCRdb keeps only in-frame clones here, not all; method: immunoSEQ multiplex PCR. Altogether about 120,000 clones are present, over 75% being singletons, with the ten largest covering about a tenth. Sequencing was performed on peripheral blood. The receptors stem from a man older than 75 with acute or convalescent COVID-19.

V is TRBV18 and J is TRBJ2-5; D ambiguous. CDR1 is KGHSH and CDR2 is LQKENI in the germline V gene. V was clipped by 0 bases and J by 3 bases, with 8 bases between them. The CDR3 length is 14 residues. The DNA of the CDR3 is TGTGCCAGCTCACCACCCCCAGTCAAAGAGACCCAGTACTTC. The encoded protein is CASSPPPVKETQYF.

This clone was counted once. The chain recombines TRBV29-1 with TRBJ1-1; 9 bases align to TRBD1. Germline-derived CDR1 and CDR2 are SQVTM and ANQGSEA. With 8 bases clipped from V and 5 bases from J, the junction kept 9 bases outside the gene matches. The CDR3 covers 13 residues. This CDR3 reads CSTSGTGITEAFF. CDR3 nucleotide sequence: TGCAGCACTTCCGGGACAGGGATTACTGAAGCTTTCTTT.

Here the CDR3 reads CASSPRGTSGGTNTGELFF. The CDR3 DNA sequence: TGTGCCAGCAGTCCTCGGGGGACTAGCGGGGGGACGAACACCGGGGAGCTGTTTTTT. The V gene is TRBV6-6, the J gene TRBJ2-2; 15 nucleotides agree with TRBD2. Trimming took 5 bases from V and 0 from J; bases not matched to a gene: 7. Per the germline V gene, CDR1 is MNHNY and CDR2 is SVGAGI (reference sequence). The CDR3 has 19 amino acids.

J is TRBJ1-2 and V is TRBV21-1; TRBD1 was called by the table and not checked on the DNA. TRBV21-1 is a pseudogene. The CDR3 runs to 14 residues. CDR3 amino acids: CATILQGARYGYTF. In DNA form, the CDR3 reads TGTGCCACCATCTTACAGGGGGCTAGGTATGGCTACACCTTC.

The chain uses TRBV28 and TRBJ1-2; TRBD1 matches at 8 bases. The CDR3 length is 15 residues. The V and J ends lost 2 bases and 4 bases, in that order; junction bases with no gene match: 6. CDR1 MDHEN and CDR2 SYDVKM come from the germline V gene. CDR3 nucleotides: TGTGCCAGCAGTTTAGGGGGACAGGACCCCTATGGCTACACCTTC. It codes for CASSLGGQDPYGYTF.

The CDR3 protein is CASIPPGFSDSPLHF. The CDR3 DNA is TGTGCCAGCATCCCCCCGGGGTTCAGTGATTCACCCCTCCACTTT. The V and J genes are TRBV2 and TRBJ1-6; D ambiguous. This CDR3 region has 15 residues. Germline V CDR1 and CDR2: SNHLY, FYNNEI. The V gene lost 7 bases and the J gene lost 8 bases, with 18 bases spanning the gap.

This chain connects TRBV10-3 to TRBJ1-3; 8 bases line up with TRBD1. The CDR3 length is 16 residues. Germline-derived CDR1 and CDR2 are ENHRY and SYGVKD. After removal of 4 bases from V and 0 bases from J, the junction contained 5 bases not matched to a gene. The CDR3 loop is CAISALDRVSGNTIYF. CDR3 nucleotide sequence: TGTGCCATCAGTGCATTGGACAGGGTCTCTGGAAACACCATATATTTT.

The chain recombines TRBV5-1 with TRBJ2-3; possibly TRBD2 for D (5 bases). The germline gives CDR1 SGHRS, CDR2 YFSETQ. V was cut by 1 base and J by 1 base, with 16 bases left in between. The CDR3 is 17 residues long. CDR3 residues: CASSLKATWGGTDTQYF. DNA for the CDR3: TGCGCCAGCAGCTTGAAAGCGACCTGGGGAGGCACAGATACGCAGTATTTT.

The genes are TRBV7-9 and TRBJ1-1; D uncertain. The CDR3 contains 14 residues. Per the germline V gene, CDR1 is SEHNR and CDR2 is FQNEAQ (reference sequence). Trimming cost V 3 bases and J 0 bases, with 8 bases left between them. CDR3 sequence reads: CASSFGPLNTEAFF. CDR3 coding DNA: TGTGCCAGCAGCTTCGGTCCCTTGAACACTGAAGCTTTCTTT.

This chain joins TRBV9 and TRBJ1-2; 9 bases align to TRBD1. V dropped 0 bases and J dropped 7; count of bases not matched to a gene: 7. From germline, CDR1 is SGDLS and CDR2 YYNGEE. The length of the CDR3 is 15 residues. CDR3 sequence (DNA): TGTGCCAGCAGCGTAGTCGCACAGGGGGCGGTTGGCTACACCTTC. Protein product: CASSVVAQGAVGYTF.

V and J are TRBV5-8 and TRBJ2-3, with 10 bases aligning to TRBD2. This CDR3 spans 15 amino acids. Germline V lookup: CDR1 SGHTS, CDR2 YDEGEE. J lost 9 bases, V lost 4 bases, and 11 bases had no gene match. Here the CDR3 reads CASSPLLAGTNTQYF. Written as DNA, the CDR3 is TGTGCCAGCAGCCCTCTACTAGCGGGGACAAACACGCAGTATTTT.

This clone has only a few counts. The J gene is TRBJ2-4, the V gene TRBV6-6; D perhaps matches TRBD1 (5 bases). Per germline, CDR1 MNHNY and CDR2 SVGAGI (reference sequence). The CDR3 is 16 residues long. V was cut by 2 bases and J by 0 bases, with 11 bases left in between. The CDR3 DNA is TGTGCCAGCAGTTACGGGGCAGCGCTAGCCAAAAACATTCAGTACTTC. It translates to CASSYGAALAKNIQYF.

The chain has TRBV7-6 and TRBJ2-2, with 9 bases fitting TRBD1. Germline V gene data show CDR1 as SGHVS and CDR2 as FNYEAQ. The length of the CDR3 is 17 residues. Unmatched junction bases numbered 16, after V lost 4 bases and J lost 10 bases. As DNA, the CDR3 is TGTGCCAGCAGCTCACCGGGACAGGGACTTTTTGCGGAGGAGCTGTTTTTT. Its protein product is CASSSPGQGLFAEELFF.

The rearrangement links TRBV18 to TRBJ1-2; D gene unclear. The CDR3 loop spans 12 amino acids. The V end lost 6 bases, the J end lost 1 base, and 6 bases lay between the germline ends. The germline gives CDR1 KGHSH, CDR2 LQKENI. For the CDR3, the DNA is TGTGCCAGCTCTCACAGTAACTATGGCTACACCTTC. This translates into CASSHSNYGYTF.

V is TRBV5-6 and J is TRBJ2-2; 10 bases agree with TRBD1. Trimming took 2 bases from V and 7 from J; bases not matched to a gene: 5. CDR3 length: 15 residues. CDR1 SGHDT and CDR2 YYEEEE come from the germline V gene. The CDR3 DNA sequence: TGTGCCAGCAGCTTTAGACAGGGGGCCGTCGGGGAGCTGTTTTTT. Amino acid sequence: CASSFRQGAVGELFF.

For the CDR3, the DNA is TGTGCCAGCAGCTTAGCGCCCGGGACAGCTCTCGAGCAGTACTTC. Protein sequence: CASSLAPGTALEQYF. The chain carries TRBV11-1 and TRBJ2-7; TRBD1 matches 7 bases. The V segment lost 0 bases and the J segment 6 bases; nucleotides outside the gene matches: 8. Germline loops: CDR1 SGHAT, CDR2 FQDESV (reference sequence). The CDR3 consists of 15 residues.

The rearrangement joins TRBV2 to TRBJ2-6; no firm D call. This CDR3 has 15 residues. Per germline, CDR1 SNHLY and CDR2 FYNNEI. Deletions cut 10 bases from V and 4 bases from J, with 17 bases between. CDR3 DNA: TGTGCCACCACCTCCCGGTCCACGGGGGCCAACGTCCTGACTTTC. It translates to CATTSRSTGANVLTF.

This sequence joins TRBV11-2 and TRBJ1-6; 10 bases fit TRBD1. This CDR3 comprises 13 residues. V trimming: 6 bases; J trimming: 9 bases; junction bases outside the gene matches: 2. CDR1 is SGHAT, CDR2 FQNNGV, per germline. The CDR3 protein is CASSRDRGSPLHF. For the CDR3, the DNA is TGTGCCAGCAGTAGGGACAGGGGTTCACCCCTCCACTTT.

This clone was counted once. The chain uses TRBV6-5 and TRBJ1-2; possibly TRBD1 for D (6 bases). CDR3 length: 14 residues. Germline lookup yields CDR1 MNHEY and CDR2 SVGAGI. Trimming pared 5 bases from V and 2 bases from J, leaving 12 bases between. The CDR3 protein is CASSKGHNNYGYTF. For the CDR3, the DNA is TGTGCCAGCAGTAAGGGACACAACAACTATGGCTACACCTTC.

The rearrangement links TRBV12-1 to TRBJ2-1; TRBD1 is the table's D call, not checked against the DNA. TRBV12-1 is tagged as a pseudogene. This CDR3 is 12 amino acids long. In nucleotides, the CDR3 is TGTGCCACCCCGACAGCTTACAATGAGCAGTTCTTC. As protein: CATPTAYNEQFF.

The rearrangement joins TRBV7-8 to TRBJ1-5; no clear D gene. This CDR3 is 12 amino acids long. Per germline, CDR1 SGHVS and CDR2 FQNEAQ. Trimming shortened V by 3 bases and J by 4 bases, and 4 bases separated the two germline ends. The chain's CDR3 is CASSFSNQPQHF. The CDR3, as DNA: TGTGCCAGCAGCTTTAGTAATCAGCCCCAGCATTTT.

The genes are TRBV12-3 or TRBV12-4 and TRBJ1-2; D is unclear. V lost 3 bases to trimming and J lost 3 bases, with 8 bases between them. This CDR3 comprises 13 residues. The CDR3 DNA reads TGTGCCAGCAGTTTCCGGGTTCACTATGGCTACACCTTC. It translates to CASSFRVHYGYTF.

The chain employs TRBV28 and TRBJ1-2; 7 nucleotides align to TRBD1. CDR1 is MDHEN, CDR2 SYDVKM, per germline. This CDR3 region has 21 residues. V was pared by 5 bases and J by 0 bases, with 24 bases of the junction left unmatched. CDR3 sequence (DNA): TGTGCCAGCAGTCCCAGCCTTTTAAGGCCTTCCGGGACAGACGCTAACTATGGCTACACCTTC. It translates to CASSPSLLRPSGTDANYGYTF.

The rearrangement links TRBV5-5 to TRBJ1-5, with TRBD1 matching over 9 bases. The ends lost 4 bases at V and 4 bases at J; junction bases unmatched: 6. Germline values: CDR1 SGHKS, CDR2 YYEKEE (reference sequence). The CDR3 totals 15 residues. CDR3 DNA sequence: TGTGCCAGCAGCCCACGGACAGGGGCAAATCAGCCCCAGCATTTT. Its protein is CASSPRTGANQPQHF.

This chain uses TRBV28 with TRBJ1-4; D call uncertain. CDR3 length: 18 amino acids. V was clipped by 2 bases and J by 3 bases, with 19 bases between them. Germline V gives CDR1 MDHEN, CDR2 SYDVKM. The CDR3 DNA reads as TGTGCCAGCAGTTTACGGCGTGGAGGAGTCCGCCCTAATGAAAAACTGTTTTTT. The encoded protein is CASSLRRGGVRPNEKLFF.

The J gene is TRBJ1-2, the V gene TRBV21-1; the D segment call TRBD1 is taken from the table without a DNA check. TRBV21-1 is annotated as a pseudogene. This CDR3 has 14 amino acids. CDR3 loop: CASSKADTKNGYTF. CDR3 DNA: TGTGCCAGCAGCAAAGCGGACACGAAAAATGGCTACACCTTC.

This sequence joins TRBV18 and TRBJ1-4; 8 positions agree with TRBD1. Germline CDR1 is KGHSH and CDR2 is LQKENI. Trimming took 1 base from V and 8 from J; bases not matched to a gene: 6. The CDR3 extends over 15 amino acids. In DNA form, the CDR3 reads TGTGCCAGCTCACCACTTGGACAGGGAGGGGAAAAACTGTTTTTT. As protein: CASSPLGQGGEKLFF.

The genes are TRBV27 and TRBJ1-1; D possibly corresponds to TRBD1 (5 bases). V was clipped by 4 bases and J by 0 bases, with 12 bases between them. The CDR3 extends over 15 amino acids. Germline V gene data show CDR1 as MNHEY and CDR2 as SMNVEV (reference sequence). CDR3 protein: CASSWGRGLNTEAFF. The CDR3 DNA is TGTGCCAGCAGTTGGGGAAGGGGCCTGAACACTGAAGCTTTCTTT.

The gene calls are TRBV21-1 and TRBJ1-6; no DNA check was done on the table's D call, TRBD1. TRBV21-1 is labeled a pseudogene. CDR3 length: 15 residues. The CDR3 DNA reads as TGTGCCAGCAGCAAGGGTGGCAGGGATAGTTCACCCCTCCACTTT. Its translation: CASSKGGRDSSPLHF.

The chain carries TRBV19 and TRBJ1-2; D might be TRBD1 (5 bases). The germline V gene encodes CDR1 LNHDA and CDR2 SQIVND (reference sequence). The CDR3 loop spans 11 amino acids. V gave up 9 bases and J gave up 13 bases, with 18 bases separating them. CDR3 sequence: CASQETASLTF. Written as DNA, the CDR3 is TGTGCCAGCCAGGAGACAGCTTCTCTCACCTTC. Full variable domain (remainder filled in from reference TRBV19 and TRBJ1-2): DGGITQSPKYLFRKEGQNVTLSCEQNLNHDAMYWYRQDPGQGLRLIYYSQIVNDFQKGDIAEGYSVSREKKESFPLTVTSAQKNPTAFYLCASQETASLTFGSGTRLTVV.